This T cell receptor (beta chain) was captured by sequencing in a study of blood T cell repertoires in COVID-19. Produced via immunoSEQ multiplex PCR; TCRdb's table is partial and in-frame only. The sample carries some 170,000 clones, roughly 84% recorded once. V gave up 3 bases and J gave up 7 bases; unmatched junction bases: 15. Germline loops: CDR1 SGHTA, CDR2 FQGNSA. This CDR3 is built from 17 residues. The V call is TRBV7-2, the J call TRBJ1-5; 7 bases align to TRBD1. This sequence was found in a human donor with acute COVID-19. The donor label of this sample is uncertain. Sequencing input: PBMCs or T cells enriched from blood (not recorded which). CDR3 residues: CASSLGPRQGGPQPQHF. The CDR3 nucleotides are TGTGCCAGCAGCTTGGGGCCTCGACAGGGAGGTCCCCAGCCCCAGCATTTT.